The 13 T cell receptor beta chains below come from one sample, sequenced in a study of T cell repertoires in cytomegalovirus infection. TCRdb re-called the reads with MiXCR, one entry per CDR3 protein. There are 900,000 to 950,000 distinct CDR3 sequences in the sample; more than 25% occur only once, and over 11% lies in the top ten. These receptors have no identified antigens. Here the sequenced sample was cultured CD8+ T cells from PBMCs, taken from culture after CMV antigen stimulation. Source of these receptors: a human donor in good health (CMV status not recorded). Some clones in this sample may be carry-over from other donors' samples.

The genes are TRBV7-9 and TRBJ1-1; D possibly corresponds to TRBD1 (5 bases). The CDR3 has 14 residues. Between the trimmed V and J ends, which lost 1 base and 4 bases, there was a span of 10 bases. Germline lookup yields CDR1 SEHNR and CDR2 FQNEAQ (reference sequence). CDR3 protein: CASSLEGFGTEAFF. The DNA for the CDR3 is TGTGCCAGCAGCTTAGAGGGGTTTGGCACTGAAGCTTTCTTT.

This clonotype turned up a few times. The chain joins TRBV10-3 to TRBJ2-3; D tentatively reads TRBD1 or TRBD2 (5 bases each). V lost 10 bases and J 2 bases, leaving 16 bases between the germline ends. Germline V gives CDR1 ENHRY, CDR2 SYGVKD. The CDR3 is made up of 14 amino acids. In DNA form, the CDR3 reads TGTGCCACCGCTGGGACCCAGACCACAGATACGCAGTATTTT. Its protein product is CATAGTQTTDTQYF.

CDR3 sequence reads: CASSYSGFTGFLAFF. CDR3 DNA sequence: TGTGCCAGCAGTTACTCAGGGTTTACAGGGTTCTTGGCTTTCTTT. The gene calls are TRBV6-2 or TRBV6-3 and TRBJ1-1; tentatively, D is TRBD1 (6 bases). With 0 bases removed from V and 11 bases from J, the gap between germline ends came to 19 bases. CDR1 is MNHEY and CDR2 is SVGEGT in the germline V gene. CDR3 length: 15 residues.

This clonotype came up many times. This chain links TRBV20-1 with TRBJ2-5; TRBD1 is a possible D gene (5 bases). Germline V gene sequence: CDR1 DFQATT, CDR2 SNEGSKA (reference sequence). This CDR3 has 13 residues. Trimming stripped 5 bases from V and 1 base from J, with 11 bases between. The CDR3 region is CSASSGLQETQYF. CDR3 bases: TGCAGTGCTTCGTCAGGGCTCCAAGAGACCCAGTACTTC.

The rearrangement uses TRBV6-1 and TRBJ2-7; D not resolved. CDR1 MNHNS and CDR2 SASEGT come from the germline V gene. CDR3 length: 13 residues. CDR3 protein: CASREAGHYEQYV. The CDR3, as DNA: TGTGCCAGCAGGGAAGCAGGCCACTACGAGCAGTACGTC.

The chain is built from TRBV6-6 and TRBJ2-3; 10 bases map to TRBD2. Germline assignment: CDR1 MNHNY and CDR2 SVGAGI (reference sequence). V shed 1 base and J 4 bases; nucleotides not matched to a gene: 5. This CDR3 region has 16 residues. CDR3 in amino acids: CASSYFSGGEPDTQYF. CDR3 DNA sequence: TGTGCCAGCAGTTACTTCAGCGGGGGGGAGCCAGATACGCAGTATTTT.

J is TRBJ2-5 and V is TRBV20-1; D is perhaps TRBD1 (6 bases). Germline V gene sequence: CDR1 DFQATT, CDR2 SNEGSKA (reference sequence). Between the trimmed V and J ends, which lost 0 bases and 2 bases, there was a span of 10 bases. The CDR3 length is 14 residues. This chain's CDR3 is CSARDLGQQETQYF. DNA of the CDR3: TGCAGTGCTAGAGATCTAGGACAGCAAGAGACCCAGTACTTC.

The V call is TRBV10-1, the J call TRBJ1-1, with D uncertain. CDR1 and CDR2 from the germline V gene are WNHNN and SYGVQD (reference sequence). This CDR3 is 13 amino acids long. The V and J ends lost 5 bases and 4 bases respectively, with 11 bases between them. The CDR3 DNA sequence: TGCGCCAGCAGTTATGGGGTTTCCACTGAAGCTTTCTTT. Its translation: CASSYGVSTEAFF.

Details on this clonotype: This may arise from a read error, as a much more abundant clone is one base away. The V and J genes are TRBV4-1 and TRBJ2-3; D is undetermined. The CDR3 sequence is 15 residues long. The germline gives CDR1 MGHRA, CDR2 YSYEKL. The ends were cut back, 4 bases at V and 1 base at J, with 12 bases in the middle. CDR3 sequence (DNA): TGCGCCAGCAGCCTAAAGGTAATTGGCACAGATACGCAGTATTTT. As protein: CASSLKVIGTDTQYF.

The V call is TRBV27, the J call TRBJ1-1; 7 nucleotides agree with TRBD1. V gave up 1 base and J gave up 7 bases; unmatched junction bases: 12. The CDR3 has 16 residues. The germline V gene encodes CDR1 MNHEY and CDR2 SMNVEV (reference sequence). For the CDR3, the DNA is TGTGCCAGCAGTTTATACCCCCCGGAACAGGGGTTTGAAGCTTTCTTT. Its translation is CASSLYPPEQGFEAFF.

In this sample, this clonotype turned up a few times. The gene calls are TRBV4-1 and TRBJ2-2, with D hard to call. V lost 0 bases and J lost 5, with 4 bases in between. Germline loops: CDR1 MGHRA, CDR2 YSYEKL. The CDR3 length is 13 residues. CDR3 bases: TGCGCCAGCAGCCAAGAAAAGACCGGGGAGCTGTTTTTT. The encoded protein is CASSQEKTGELFF.

A few counts support this clonotype. CDR3 nucleotides: TGTGCCAGCAGCGGGGGGACTAGCGCAGAGACCCAGTACTTC. It is translated as CASSGGTSAETQYF. The chain employs TRBV7-2 and TRBJ2-5; the match to TRBD2 covers 10 bases. Per the germline V gene, CDR1 is SGHTA and CDR2 is FQGNSA. Trimming cost V 5 bases and J 4 bases; bases outside gene matches: 4. The CDR3 runs to 14 residues.

This clonotype has more than one count but fewer than ten. This sequence joins TRBV4-3 and TRBJ1-3; D possibly corresponds to TRBD1 (5 bases). In germline, CDR1 is LGHNA, CDR2 YSLEER. V gave up 0 bases and J gave up 4 bases, with 10 bases separating them. This CDR3 is 15 amino acids long. The CDR3 coding sequence is TGCGCCAGCAGCCAAGATGGGGCATTCGGAAACACCATATATTTT. Residues: CASSQDGAFGNTIYF.